Here is one TCR beta chain with its context. Its ends do not fully match the called genes, so a read error is possible. The CDR3 has 14 amino acids. Germline CDR1 and CDR2: SGDLS and YYNGEE. The data originate from a study of blood T cell repertoires in COVID-19. Study summary: Collection of acute and convalescent COVID-19 samples took place in the United States, Italy and Spain. Sources were T cells, B-cell-depleted T cells, or PBMCs; the material itself was cDNA or gDNA.

Seattle patients were enrolled while actively infected and followed longitudinally. Per the study methods: Using reference gene primer amplification, nucleated cell counts were estimated. TCRdb keeps only in-frame clones here, not all; method: immunoSEQ multiplex PCR. V and J calls and clone size are copied from that table; D and trimming were computed from the DNA. The sample lists about 150,000 clones, around 91% occurring once. This TCR derives from a young man with COVID-19, enrolled during active disease. The V call is TRBV9, the J call TRBJ1-4; 9 bases match TRBD1. The sequencing input was peripheral blood. The CDR3 DNA sequence: TGTGCCAGCAGCGACGGGACAGGGTTTGAAAAACTGCTTTTT. Translated: CASSDGTGFEKLLF.